This record concerns one T cell receptor beta chain sequence. The sample originates from a study of Ad26.COV2.S vaccination and SARS-CoV-2 variants. TCRdb's table, derived via immunoSEQ multiplex PCR, lists solely in-frame clones and lacks some. The table lists over 90,000 clones, about 78% of them singletons. The CDR3 totals 13 residues. Trimming stripped 7 bases from V and 8 bases from J, with 12 bases between. In germline, CDR1 is SNHLY, CDR2 FYNNEI. This TCR came from a human donor who had recovered from COVID-19. The specimen was peripheral blood, collected after recovery from COVID-19. This rearrangement joins TRBV2 to TRBJ1-6; D possibly corresponds to TRBD1 (6 bases). This chain's CDR3 is CASTSGVYSPLHF. Here the CDR3 DNA reads TGTGCCAGCACGTCAGGGGTCTATTCACCCCTCCACTTT.